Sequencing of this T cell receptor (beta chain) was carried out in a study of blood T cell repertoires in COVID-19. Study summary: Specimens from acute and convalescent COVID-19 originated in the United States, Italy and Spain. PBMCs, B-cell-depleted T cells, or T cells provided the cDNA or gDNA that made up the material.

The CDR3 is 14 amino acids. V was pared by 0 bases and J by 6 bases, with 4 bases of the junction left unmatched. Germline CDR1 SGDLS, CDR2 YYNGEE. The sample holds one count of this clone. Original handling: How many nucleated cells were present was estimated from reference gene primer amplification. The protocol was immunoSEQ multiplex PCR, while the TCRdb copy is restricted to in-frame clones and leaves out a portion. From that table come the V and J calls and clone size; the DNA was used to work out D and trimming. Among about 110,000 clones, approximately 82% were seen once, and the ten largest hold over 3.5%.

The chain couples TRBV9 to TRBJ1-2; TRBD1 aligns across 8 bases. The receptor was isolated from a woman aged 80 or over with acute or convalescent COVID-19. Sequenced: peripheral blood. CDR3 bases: TGTGCCAGCAGCGTAGGCTCAGGGGGCGATGGCTACACCTTC. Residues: CASSVGSGGDGYTF.